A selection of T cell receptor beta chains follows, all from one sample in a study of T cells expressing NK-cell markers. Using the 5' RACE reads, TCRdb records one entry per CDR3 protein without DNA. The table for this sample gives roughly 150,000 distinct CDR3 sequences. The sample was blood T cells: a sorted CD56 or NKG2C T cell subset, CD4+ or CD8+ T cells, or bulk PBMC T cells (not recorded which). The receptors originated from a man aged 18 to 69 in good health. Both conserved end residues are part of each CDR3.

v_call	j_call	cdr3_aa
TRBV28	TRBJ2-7	CASSFFAGTGYEQYF
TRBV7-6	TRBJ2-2	CASSELDRDEMTGELFF
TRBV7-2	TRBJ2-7	CASSLPAGQNPTYEQYF
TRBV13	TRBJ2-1	CASSSPVAGGPFSYNEQFF
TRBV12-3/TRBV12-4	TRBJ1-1	CASSNYLPTEAFF
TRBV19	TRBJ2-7	CASGDSRNEQYF
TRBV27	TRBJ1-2	CASSPGTVYGYTF
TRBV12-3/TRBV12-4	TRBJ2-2	CASRYTSGGNTGELFF
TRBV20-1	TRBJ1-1	CSARVRDRVDFTPEAFF
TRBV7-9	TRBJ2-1	CASMAIGDSSYNEQFF
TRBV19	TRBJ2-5	CASSTTGTSGEETQYF
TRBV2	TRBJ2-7	CASSGGAGLSYEQYF
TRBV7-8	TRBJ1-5	CASSSTGGLGQPQHF
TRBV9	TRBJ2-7	CASSQEPGEQYF
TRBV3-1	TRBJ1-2	CASSHLQAGRGYTF
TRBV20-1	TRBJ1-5	CSARASRNSNQPQHF
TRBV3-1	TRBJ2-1	CASSQEGGVGSYNEQFF
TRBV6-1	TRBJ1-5	CASSSLSWGEGNQPQHF
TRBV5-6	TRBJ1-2	CASSFDTLHGYTF
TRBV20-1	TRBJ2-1	CSARDTSSGGSSSYNEQFF
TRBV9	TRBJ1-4	CASSVGIQTNEKLFF
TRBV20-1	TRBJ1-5	CSAREGLGSNQPQHF
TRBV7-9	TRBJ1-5	CASSPVGEGNQPQHF
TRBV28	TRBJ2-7	CASSLLSPQLTYEQYF
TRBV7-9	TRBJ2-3	CASSLTVAGGSTDTQYF
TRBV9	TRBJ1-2	CASSLGTGLLGLYGYTF
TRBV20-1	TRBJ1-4	CSASLTGATNEKLFF
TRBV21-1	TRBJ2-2	CASSPRQTNTGELFF
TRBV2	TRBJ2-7	CASTLDNWGLKQYF
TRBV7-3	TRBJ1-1	CASSYQQGTEAFF
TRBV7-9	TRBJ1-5	CASTVQNQPQHF
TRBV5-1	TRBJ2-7	CASSSDRSEQYF
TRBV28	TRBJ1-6	CASSLSGGLFNSPLHF
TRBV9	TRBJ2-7	CASSVGPGQGAYEQYF
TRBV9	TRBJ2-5	CASSGTGGETQYF
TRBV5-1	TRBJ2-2	CASSSTGTSGGKGGELFF
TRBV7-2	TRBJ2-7	CASMAGYEQYF
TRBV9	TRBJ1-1	CASSVEGFGTEAFF
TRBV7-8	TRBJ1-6	CASSLGQGRVNSPLHF
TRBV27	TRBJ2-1	CASSPGQGIYNEQFF
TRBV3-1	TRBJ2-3	CASSQALGSPTDTQYF
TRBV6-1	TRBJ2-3	CAARTSGYTDTQYF
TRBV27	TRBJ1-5	CASSLGTNYSNQPQHF
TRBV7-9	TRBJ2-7	CASPPPGTSFEQYF
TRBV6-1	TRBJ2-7	CASSPTDTNSYEQYF
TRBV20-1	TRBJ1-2	CSAATGNWYGYTF